The clone carrying this TCR beta chain was observed many times. Its antigen remains unidentified. The data originate from a study of T cell repertoires in cytomegalovirus infection. TCRdb recomputed calls from the reads with MiXCR, one row per CDR3 protein. The sample includes some 940,000 distinct CDR3 sequences, roughly 30% of them seen just once. V lost 3 bases and J 4 bases, leaving 17 bases between the germline ends. Germline assignment: CDR1 MNHEY and CDR2 SVGEGT. This CDR3 is built from 16 residues. Sample: cultured CD8+ T cells from PBMCs, taken from culture after CMV antigen stimulation. The gene calls are TRBV6-2 or TRBV6-3 and TRBJ2-3; maybe TRBD2 (5 bases). This TCR derives from a human donor in good health (CMV status not recorded). Some clones in this sample may be carry-over from other donors' samples. CDR3 sequence (DNA): TGTGCCAGCAGTTATAGGGTCATCGGGAAATCAGATACGCAGTATTTT. It is translated as CASSYRVIGKSDTQYF.